Shown below are 21 T cell receptor beta chains from a single sample sequenced in a study of shared clonotypes between healthy human individuals. Produced via immunoSEQ multiplex PCR; TCRdb's table is partial and in-frame only. This sample has some 2,100,000 clones; 95% occur once, and the top ten carry approximately 0.13%. The sample comprised naive CD4+ T cells sorted from blood. Subset noted: CD45RA+ positively selected. All receptors come from a man aged 18 to 29 in good health.

This clone occurred once. V is TRBV30 and J is TRBJ2-7; 12 bases line up with TRBD2. This CDR3 is 13 amino acids long. The trim removed 4 bases at V and 6 bases at J, leaving 4 bases unmatched. Per germline, CDR1 GTSNPN and CDR2 SVGIG (reference sequence). In DNA form, the CDR3 reads TGTGCCTGGAATAGACTAGCGGGAGCCGAGCAGTACTTC. Translating it yields CAWNRLAGAEQYF.

V and J are TRBV7-2 and TRBJ2-7; maybe TRBD1 (6 bases). Germline V gene sequence: CDR1 SGHTA, CDR2 FQGNSA. The CDR3 is made up of 17 amino acids. Trimming shortened V by 5 bases and J by 2 bases, and 22 bases separated the two germline ends. The CDR3 is CASSTSGQLIKAYEQYF. The CDR3 DNA follows: TGTGCCAGCAGCACATCAGGACAGCTTATTAAAGCCTACGAGCAGTACTTC.

The CDR3 sequence is CSAAGTGYEKLFF. Here the CDR3 DNA reads TGCAGCGCCGCCGGGACAGGCTATGAAAAACTGTTTTTT. The rearrangement uses TRBV29-1 and TRBJ1-4; 8 nucleotides match TRBD1. In germline, CDR1 is SQVTM, CDR2 ANQGSEA. CDR3 length: 13 amino acids. V was clipped by 7 bases and J by 6 bases; unmatched bases: 7.

As to this clone: The same CDR3 can be traced to other DNA sequences in this sample. This chain connects TRBV30 to TRBJ1-5, with TRBD1 as a possible D gene (5 bases). V lost 1 base to trimming and J lost 4 bases, with 8 bases between them. CDR3 size: 13 residues. Germline CDR1 reads GTSNPN; CDR2 reads SVGIG (reference sequence). CDR3 sequence reads: CAWSGGGNQPQHF. CDR3 DNA sequence: TGTGCCTGGAGTGGGGGCGGGAATCAGCCCCAGCATTTT.

The rearrangement links TRBV25-1 to TRBJ1-1, with D possibly being TRBD1 (5 bases). The ends were cut back, 7 bases at V and 1 base at J, with 13 bases in the middle. The V gene's germline CDR1 is MGHDK and CDR2 SYGVNS. There are 14 residues in the CDR3. CDR3 amino acids: CASTSQGSNTEAFF. In DNA form, the CDR3 reads TGTGCCAGCACCTCTCAGGGATCGAACACTGAAGCTTTCTTT.

Notes on this clone: The same CDR3 also results from other DNA sequences found in this sample. The chain links TRBV6-5 to TRBJ2-7; 10 bases line up with TRBD2. CDR1 MNHEY and CDR2 SVGAGI come from the germline V gene. The CDR3 length is 14 residues. J lost 0 bases, V lost 5 bases, and 1 base had no gene match. This CDR3 is CASSGLAASYEQYF. DNA of the CDR3: TGTGCCAGCAGTGGACTAGCGGCCTCCTACGAGCAGTACTTC.

This chain connects TRBV19 to TRBJ2-4; a possible D gene is TRBD1 (5 bases). The CDR3 runs 15 residues. V shed 5 bases and J shed 0 bases, with 11 bases lying between them. In germline, CDR1 is LNHDA, CDR2 SQIVND (reference sequence). The CDR3 sequence: CASSDDSLAKNIQYF. The CDR3 nucleotides read TGTGCCAGTAGTGACGACAGTCTAGCCAAAAACATTCAGTACTTC. The full variable domain, with the rest looked up from reference TRBV19 and TRBJ2-4, is DGGITQSPKYLFRKEGQNVTLSCEQNLNHDAMYWYRQDPGQGLRLIYYSQIVNDFQKGDIAEGYSVSREKKESFPLTVTSAQKNPTAFYLCASSDDSLAKNIQYFGAGTRLSVL.

In the case of this clone: Other DNA sequences in the same sample also yield this CDR3. The rearrangement links TRBV27 to TRBJ2-7; no clear D gene. Trimming shortened V by 3 bases and J by 0 bases, and 9 bases separated the two germline ends. Germline CDR1 reads MNHEY; CDR2 reads SMNVEV (reference sequence). The length of the CDR3 is 14 residues. CDR3 region: CASSLAGDSYEQYF. CDR3 DNA: TGTGCCAGCAGTTTGGCTGGGGACTCCTACGAGCAGTACTTC.

The chain employs TRBV10-3 and TRBJ1-2, with D possibly TRBD1 on 6 matching bases. Trimming stripped 5 bases from V and 0 bases from J, with 10 bases between. The germline CDR1 and CDR2 sequences are ENHRY and SYGVKD. The CDR3 loop spans 14 amino acids. CDR3 sequence reads: CAISRDTTNYGYTF. The CDR3 nucleotides read TGTGCCATCAGTCGGGACACAACTAACTATGGCTACACCTTC.

The chain joins TRBV30 to TRBJ1-4, with a weak D call TRBD1 (5 bases). This CDR3 spans 14 amino acids. Germline lookup yields CDR1 GTSNPN and CDR2 SVGIG (reference sequence). The germline V and J ends were trimmed by 4 bases and 7 bases, with 16 bases remaining between them. This CDR3 reads CAWTPRGRSEKLFF. CDR3 in DNA: TGTGCCTGGACCCCTAGGGGCAGGAGTGAAAAACTGTTTTTT.

V gene TRBV7-2 combines with J gene TRBJ2-5; 8 bases map to TRBD2. V lost 4 bases and J lost 1; bases outside the gene matches: 5. The CDR3 consists of 15 residues. From germline, CDR1 is SGHTA and CDR2 FQGNSA. DNA of the CDR3: TGTGCCAGCAGCTACCTTAGCGGGATCCAAGAGACCCAGTACTTC. Translating it yields CASSYLSGIQETQYF.

The CDR3, as DNA: TGTGCCAGCAAGAGGCCAGGGATAGAGACTGAAGCTTTCTTT. It translates to CASKRPGIETEAFF. This chain joins TRBV27 and TRBJ1-1, with D possibly being TRBD1 (5 bases). The CDR3 has 14 residues. The germline gives CDR1 MNHEY, CDR2 SMNVEV (reference sequence). Trimming stripped 7 bases from V and 5 bases from J, with 17 bases between.

The rearrangement joins TRBV7-3 to TRBJ2-5; D assignment may be TRBD1 or TRBD2 (6 bases each). CDR3 length: 16 residues. V lost 0 bases and J 2 bases, leaving 13 bases between the germline ends. Germline lookup yields CDR1 SGHTA and CDR2 FQGTGA. The CDR3 reads CASSLTPGAGQETQYF. In DNA form, the CDR3 reads TGTGCCAGCAGCTTAACGCCGGGGGCAGGACAAGAGACCCAGTACTTC.

The chain combines TRBV6-1 with TRBJ1-6; 7 positions match TRBD1. Germline V gene sequence: CDR1 MNHNS, CDR2 SASEGT. CDR3 length equals 15 residues. Unmatched junction bases numbered 9, after V lost 3 bases and J lost 10 bases. CDR3 bases: TGTGCCAGCAGTGACCGACAGGGAAAATCATCACCCCTCCACTTT. Its translation: CASSDRQGKSSPLHF.

The rearrangement uses TRBV6-1 and TRBJ2-1; the D gene is possibly TRBD2 (5 bases). CDR3 length equals 14 residues. V was cut by 2 bases and J by 6 bases, with 11 bases left in between. The germline V gene encodes CDR1 MNHNS and CDR2 SASEGT. The CDR3 protein is CASSELSRGNEQFF. Written as DNA, the CDR3 is TGTGCCAGCAGTGAACTCAGTCGGGGCAATGAGCAGTTCTTC.

The chain links TRBV6-6 to TRBJ2-1; 14 bases align to TRBD2. Germline V gene data show CDR1 as MNHNY and CDR2 as SVGAGI (reference sequence). The CDR3 has 14 amino acids. The V and J ends lost 6 bases and 8 bases, in that order; junction bases with no gene match: 3. CDR3 residues: CASRTSGGDYEQFF. For the CDR3, the DNA is TGTGCCAGCAGGACTAGCGGGGGGGACTATGAGCAGTTCTTC.

The chain combines TRBV10-3 with TRBJ1-3; D unclear. In germline, CDR1 is ENHRY, CDR2 SYGVKD. Trimming shortened V by 4 bases and J by 0 bases, and 10 bases separated the two germline ends. This CDR3 comprises 15 residues. The CDR3 protein is CAISGPIFSGNTIYF. The CDR3, as DNA: TGTGCCATCAGTGGGCCCATTTTCTCTGGAAACACCATATATTTT.

The chain combines TRBV5-1 with TRBJ2-7; unclear D gene. Trimming left V 0 bases short and J 5 bases short, with 3 bases between. This CDR3 has 11 residues. CDR1 is SGHRS and CDR2 is YFSETQ in the germline V gene. This chain's CDR3 is CASSLADEQYF. CDR3 in DNA: TGCGCCAGCAGCTTGGCGGACGAGCAGTACTTC.

J is TRBJ2-7 and V is TRBV6-6; no definite D call. Germline V gene data show CDR1 as MNHNY and CDR2 as SVGAGI (reference sequence). Trimming removed 0 bases from V and 0 bases from J, with 6 bases in between. The length of the CDR3 is 14 residues. CDR3 DNA sequence: TGTGCCAGCAGTTACTCAGAGGTCTCCTACGAGCAGTACTTC. It yields the protein CASSYSEVSYEQYF.

The chain joins TRBV29-1 to TRBJ1-2; D ambiguous. V was clipped by 6 bases and J by 6 bases, with 14 bases between them. This CDR3 is built from 12 residues. CDR1 is SQVTM, CDR2 ANQGSEA, per germline. CDR3 coding DNA: TGCAGCGTCAACCCGTCCGGCAATGGCTACACCTTC. It specifies CSVNPSGNGYTF.

This chain uses TRBV27 with TRBJ2-7; tentative D call: TRBD2 (6 bases). CDR3 length: 14 residues. V shed 3 bases and J shed 7 bases, with 16 bases lying between them. Germline lookup yields CDR1 MNHEY and CDR2 SMNVEV (reference sequence). The chain's CDR3 is CASSFYGRTGEQYF. CDR3 sequence (DNA): TGTGCCAGCAGTTTCTACGGGAGAACGGGGGAGCAGTACTTC.